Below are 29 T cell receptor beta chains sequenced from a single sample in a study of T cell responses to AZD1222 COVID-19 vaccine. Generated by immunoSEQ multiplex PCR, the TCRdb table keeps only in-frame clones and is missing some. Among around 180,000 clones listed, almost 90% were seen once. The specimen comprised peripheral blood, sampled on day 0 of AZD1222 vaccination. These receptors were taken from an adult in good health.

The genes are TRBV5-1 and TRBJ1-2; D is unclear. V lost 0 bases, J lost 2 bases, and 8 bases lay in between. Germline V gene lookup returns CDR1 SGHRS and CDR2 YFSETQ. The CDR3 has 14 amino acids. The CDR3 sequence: CASSLARQNYGYTF. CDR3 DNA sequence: TGCGCCAGCAGCTTGGCCAGGCAGAACTATGGCTACACCTTC.

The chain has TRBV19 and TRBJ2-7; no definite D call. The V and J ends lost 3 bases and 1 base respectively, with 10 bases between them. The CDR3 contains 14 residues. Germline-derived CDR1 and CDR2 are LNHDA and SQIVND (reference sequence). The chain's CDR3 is CASSMSGVSYEQYF. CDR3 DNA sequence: TGTGCCAGTAGTATGTCAGGAGTATCCTACGAGCAGTACTTC.

The CDR3 coding sequence is TGTGCCACCAGTGATCGACAGCACCTACAAGAGACCCAGTACTTC. This translates into CATSDRQHLQETQYF. The genes are TRBV24-1 and TRBJ2-5, with a weak D call TRBD1 (5 bases). The CDR3 runs 15 residues. V lost 3 bases and J 2 bases, leaving 12 bases between the germline ends. Germline loops: CDR1 KGHDR, CDR2 SFDVKD.

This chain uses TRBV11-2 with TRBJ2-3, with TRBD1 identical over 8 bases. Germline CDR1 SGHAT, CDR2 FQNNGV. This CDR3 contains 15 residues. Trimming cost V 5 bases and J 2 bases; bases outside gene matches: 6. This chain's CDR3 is CASSQDRVDTDTQYF. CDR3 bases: TGTGCCAGCAGCCAGGACAGGGTGGACACAGATACGCAGTATTTT.

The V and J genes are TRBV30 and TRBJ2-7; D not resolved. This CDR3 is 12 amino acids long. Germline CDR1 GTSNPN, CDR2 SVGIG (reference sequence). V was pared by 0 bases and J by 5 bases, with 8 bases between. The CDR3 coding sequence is TGTGCCTGGAGTGTTGGCCGGCACGAGCAGTACTTC. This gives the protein CAWSVGRHEQYF.

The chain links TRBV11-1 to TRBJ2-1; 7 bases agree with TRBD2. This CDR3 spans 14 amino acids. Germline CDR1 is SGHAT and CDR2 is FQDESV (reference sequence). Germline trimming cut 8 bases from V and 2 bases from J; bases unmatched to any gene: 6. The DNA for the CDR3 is TGTGCCAGCCGGCCTAGCGGAGCCTACAATGAGCAGTTCTTC. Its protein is CASRPSGAYNEQFF.

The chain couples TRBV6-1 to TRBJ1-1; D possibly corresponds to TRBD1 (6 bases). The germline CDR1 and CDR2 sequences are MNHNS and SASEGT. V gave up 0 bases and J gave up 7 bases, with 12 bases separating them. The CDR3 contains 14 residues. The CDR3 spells CASSEAGGVNEAFF. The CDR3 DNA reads TGTGCCAGCAGTGAAGCAGGGGGGGTGAATGAAGCTTTCTTT.

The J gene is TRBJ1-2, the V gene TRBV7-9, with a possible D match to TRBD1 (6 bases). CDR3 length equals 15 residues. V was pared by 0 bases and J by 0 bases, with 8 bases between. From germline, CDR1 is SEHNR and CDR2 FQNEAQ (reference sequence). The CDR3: CASSLAGTSNYGYTF. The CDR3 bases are TGTGCCAGCAGCTTAGCGGGGACATCTAACTATGGCTACACCTTC.

The DNA of the CDR3 is TGTGCCAGCAGTCCCGCCAGGGGAGGCTACACCTTC. It specifies CASSPARGGYTF. The chain employs TRBV27 and TRBJ1-2; tentatively, D is TRBD1 (6 bases). Trimming took off 5 bases at V and 8 bases at J, with 12 bases between the two ends. Germline CDR1 and CDR2: MNHEY and SMNVEV (reference sequence). This CDR3 spans 12 amino acids.

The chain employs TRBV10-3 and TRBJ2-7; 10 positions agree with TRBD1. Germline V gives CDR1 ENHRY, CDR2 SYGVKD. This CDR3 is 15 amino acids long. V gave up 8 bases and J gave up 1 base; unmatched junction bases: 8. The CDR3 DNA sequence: TGTGCCATCTTATCCGGGACAGGGGAATCCTACGAGCAGTACTTC. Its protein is CAILSGTGESYEQYF.

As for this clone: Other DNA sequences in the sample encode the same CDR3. The CDR3: CASSLGDSSYEQYF. The CDR3 DNA reads as TGCGCCAGCAGCTTAGGCGACTCCTCCTACGAGCAGTACTTC. This chain joins TRBV5-1 and TRBJ2-7; the D is unclear. The length of the CDR3 is 14 residues. Germline V gene data show CDR1 as SGHRS and CDR2 as YFSETQ. V was pared by 2 bases and J by 0 bases, with 9 bases between.

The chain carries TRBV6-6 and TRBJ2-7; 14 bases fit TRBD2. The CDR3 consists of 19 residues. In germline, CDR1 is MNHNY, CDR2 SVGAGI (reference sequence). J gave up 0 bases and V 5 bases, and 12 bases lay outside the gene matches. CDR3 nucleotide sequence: TGTGCCAGCAGTCGCTATCGGACTAGCGGGGGGTCTAGCTCCTACGAGCAGTACTTC. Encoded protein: CASSRYRTSGGSSSYEQYF.

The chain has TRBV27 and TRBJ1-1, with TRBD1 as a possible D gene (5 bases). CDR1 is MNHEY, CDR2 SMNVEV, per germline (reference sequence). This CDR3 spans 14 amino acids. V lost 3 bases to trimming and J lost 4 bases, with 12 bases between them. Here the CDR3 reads CASSFEGLGTEAFF. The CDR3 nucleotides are TGTGCCAGCAGTTTCGAGGGGCTGGGCACTGAAGCTTTCTTT.

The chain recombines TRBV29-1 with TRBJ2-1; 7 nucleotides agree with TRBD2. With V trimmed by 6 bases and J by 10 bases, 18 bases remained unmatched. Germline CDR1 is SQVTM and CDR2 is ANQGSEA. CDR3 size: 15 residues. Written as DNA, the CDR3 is TGCAGCGTAAGGAATTTGGGGGAGGGCCGCGGGGAGCAGTTCTTC. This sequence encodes CSVRNLGEGRGEQFF.

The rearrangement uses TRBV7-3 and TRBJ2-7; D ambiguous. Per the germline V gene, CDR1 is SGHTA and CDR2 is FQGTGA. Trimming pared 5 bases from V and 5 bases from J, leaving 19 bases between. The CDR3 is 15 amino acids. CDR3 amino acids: CASSRSSNPEDEQYF. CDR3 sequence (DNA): TGTGCCAGCAGCCGCTCTTCAAACCCCGAGGACGAGCAGTACTTC.

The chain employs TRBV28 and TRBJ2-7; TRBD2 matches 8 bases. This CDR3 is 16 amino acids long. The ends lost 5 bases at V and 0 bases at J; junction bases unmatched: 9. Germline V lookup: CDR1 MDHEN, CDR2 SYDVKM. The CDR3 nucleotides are TGTGCCAGCAGTAAAGCGGGGGCCTCCGCCTCCTACGAGCAGTACTTC. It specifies CASSKAGASASYEQYF.

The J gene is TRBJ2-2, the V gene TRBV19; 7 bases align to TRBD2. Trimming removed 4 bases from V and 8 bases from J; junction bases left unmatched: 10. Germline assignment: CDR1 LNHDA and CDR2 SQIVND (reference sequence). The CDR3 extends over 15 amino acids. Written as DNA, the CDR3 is TGTGCCAGTAGTACCCTCCGGACTAGTCCTGGGGAGCTGTTTTTT. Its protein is CASSTLRTSPGELFF.

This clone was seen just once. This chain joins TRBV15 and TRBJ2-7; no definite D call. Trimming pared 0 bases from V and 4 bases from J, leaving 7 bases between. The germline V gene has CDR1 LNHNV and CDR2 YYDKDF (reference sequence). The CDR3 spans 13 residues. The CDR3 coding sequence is TGTGCCACCAGCAGAGATCCTCAGTACGAGCAGTACTTC. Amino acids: CATSRDPQYEQYF.

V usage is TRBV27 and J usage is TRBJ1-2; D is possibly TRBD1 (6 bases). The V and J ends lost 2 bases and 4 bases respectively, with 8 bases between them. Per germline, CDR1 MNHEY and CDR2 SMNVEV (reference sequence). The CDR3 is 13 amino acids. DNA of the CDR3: TGTGCCAGCAGTTTAGGGGGGGCCTATGGCTACACCTTC. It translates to CASSLGGAYGYTF.

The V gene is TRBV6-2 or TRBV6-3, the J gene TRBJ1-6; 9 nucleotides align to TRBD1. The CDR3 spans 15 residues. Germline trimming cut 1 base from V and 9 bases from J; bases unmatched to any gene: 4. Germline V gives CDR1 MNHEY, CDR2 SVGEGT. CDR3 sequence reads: CASSYLGQGRSPLHF. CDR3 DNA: TGTGCCAGCAGTTACTTGGGACAGGGTCGTTCACCCCTCCACTTT.

CDR3 coding DNA: TGTGCCAGCAGCTTAGAACAGGGCACTCAAGAGACCCAGTACTTC. This sequence encodes CASSLEQGTQETQYF. This chain joins TRBV7-2 and TRBJ2-5; tentative D call: TRBD1 (6 bases). The CDR3 loop spans 15 amino acids. CDR1 and CDR2 from the germline V gene are SGHTA and FQGNSA. V was cut by 1 base and J by 2 bases, with 11 bases left in between. Combining the CDR3 with reference TRBV7-2 and TRBJ2-5 gives the whole variable domain GAGVSQSPSNKVTEKGKDVELRCDPISGHTALYWYRQSLGQGLEFLIYFQGNSAPDKSGLPSDRFSAERTGGSVSTLTIQRTQQEDSAVYLCASSLEQGTQETQYFGPGTRLLVL.

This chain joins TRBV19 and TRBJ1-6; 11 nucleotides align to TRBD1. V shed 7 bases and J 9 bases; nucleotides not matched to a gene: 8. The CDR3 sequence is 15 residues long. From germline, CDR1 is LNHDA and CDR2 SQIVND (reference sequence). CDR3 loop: CASTPGDRGTSPLHF. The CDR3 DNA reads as TGTGCCAGTACCCCGGGGGACAGGGGGACTTCACCCCTCCACTTT. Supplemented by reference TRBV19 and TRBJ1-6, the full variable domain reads DGGITQSPKYLFRKEGQNVTLSCEQNLNHDAMYWYRQDPGQGLRLIYYSQIVNDFQKGDIAEGYSVSREKKESFPLTVTSAQKNPTAFYLCASTPGDRGTSPLHFGNGTRLTVT.

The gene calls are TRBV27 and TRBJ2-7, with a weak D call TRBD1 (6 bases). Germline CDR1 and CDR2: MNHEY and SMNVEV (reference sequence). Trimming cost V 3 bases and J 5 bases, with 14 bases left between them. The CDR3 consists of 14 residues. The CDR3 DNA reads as TGTGCCAGCAGTTTTAACGGTGACAGGAACGAGCAGTACTTC. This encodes CASSFNGDRNEQYF.

CDR3 in DNA: TGTGCCAGCAGCTTCTCGTTAGGAGTAAACACCGGGGAGCTGTTTTTT. The encoded protein is CASSFSLGVNTGELFF. The genes are TRBV5-5 and TRBJ2-2; D gene unclear. The CDR3 sequence is 16 residues long. V lost 2 bases, J lost 2 bases, and 13 bases lay in between. Germline V gene data show CDR1 as SGHKS and CDR2 as YYEKEE (reference sequence).

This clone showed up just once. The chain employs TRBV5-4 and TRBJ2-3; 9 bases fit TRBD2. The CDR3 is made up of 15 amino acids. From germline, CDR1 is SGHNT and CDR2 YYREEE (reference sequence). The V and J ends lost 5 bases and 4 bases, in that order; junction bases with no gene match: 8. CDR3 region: CASRFSGRTPDTQYF. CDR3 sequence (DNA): TGTGCCAGCAGGTTTAGCGGGAGAACGCCAGATACGCAGTATTTT.

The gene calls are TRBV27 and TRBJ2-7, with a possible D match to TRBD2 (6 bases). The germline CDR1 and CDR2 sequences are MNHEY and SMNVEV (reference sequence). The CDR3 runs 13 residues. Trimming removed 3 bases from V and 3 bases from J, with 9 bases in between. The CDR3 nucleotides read TGTGCCAGCAGTTTGGGGCGGGACTACGAGCAGTACTTC. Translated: CASSLGRDYEQYF.

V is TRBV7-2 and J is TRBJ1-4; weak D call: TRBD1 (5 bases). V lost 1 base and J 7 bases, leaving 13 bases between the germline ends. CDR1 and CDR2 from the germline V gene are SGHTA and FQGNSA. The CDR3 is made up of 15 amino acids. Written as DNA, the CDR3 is TGTGCCAGCAGCTTAGGGGGGAAAGGCTTTGAAAAACTGTTTTTT. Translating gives CASSLGGKGFEKLFF.

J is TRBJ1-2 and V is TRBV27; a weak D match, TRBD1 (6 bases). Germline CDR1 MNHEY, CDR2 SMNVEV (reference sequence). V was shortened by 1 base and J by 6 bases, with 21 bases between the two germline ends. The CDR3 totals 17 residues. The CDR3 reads CASSLLAGTPLGNGYTF. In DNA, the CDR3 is TGTGCCAGCAGTTTATTAGCCGGGACACCACTCGGGAATGGCTACACCTTC.

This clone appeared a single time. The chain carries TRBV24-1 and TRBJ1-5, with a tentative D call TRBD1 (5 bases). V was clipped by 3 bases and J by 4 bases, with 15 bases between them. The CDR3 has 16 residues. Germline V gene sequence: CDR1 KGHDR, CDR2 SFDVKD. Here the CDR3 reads CATSDAGQGQNQPQHF. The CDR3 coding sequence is TGTGCCACCAGTGATGCCGGGCAGGGCCAAAATCAGCCCCAGCATTTT.